This T cell receptor (beta chain) came from a study of blood T cell repertoires in COVID-19. V lost 8 bases, J lost 2 bases, and 19 bases lay in between. The CDR3 spans 17 residues. Germline assignment: CDR1 SGHTA and CDR2 FQGTGA. The protocol was immunoSEQ multiplex PCR, while the TCRdb copy is restricted to in-frame clones and leaves out a portion. The table shows 250,000 to 300,000 clones, with 89% occurring only once. The recovered donors of Cohort 3 showed two negative PCRs, clearance, or symptom resolution. This sequence was found in a woman between 40 and 55 years old who had recovered from COVID-19. The specimen sequenced was PBMCs or T cells enriched from blood (not recorded which). This chain links TRBV7-3 with TRBJ2-6, with D possibly TRBD2 on 7 matching bases. The CDR3 region has the DNA TGTGCCAGCGGACCGGCGGGGGCGGGGACTGGGGCCAACGTCCTGACTTTC. This translates into CASGPAGAGTGANVLTF.